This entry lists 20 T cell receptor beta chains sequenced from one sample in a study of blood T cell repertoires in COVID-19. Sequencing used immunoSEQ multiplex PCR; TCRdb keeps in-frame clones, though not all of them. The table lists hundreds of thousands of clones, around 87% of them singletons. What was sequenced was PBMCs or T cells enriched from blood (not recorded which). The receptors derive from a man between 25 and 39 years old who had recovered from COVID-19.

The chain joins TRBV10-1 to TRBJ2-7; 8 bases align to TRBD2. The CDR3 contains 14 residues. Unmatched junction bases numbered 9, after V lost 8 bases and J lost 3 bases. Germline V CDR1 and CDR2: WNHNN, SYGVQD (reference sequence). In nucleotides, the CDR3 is TGCGCCAGCTTAAGCGGGAGAAGAGTCTACGAGCAGTACTTC. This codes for CASLSGRRVYEQYF.

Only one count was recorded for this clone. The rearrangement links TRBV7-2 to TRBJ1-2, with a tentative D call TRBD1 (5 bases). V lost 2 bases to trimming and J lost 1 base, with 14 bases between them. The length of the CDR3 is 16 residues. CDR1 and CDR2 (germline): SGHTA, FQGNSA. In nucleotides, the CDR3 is TGTGCCAGCAGCTTACCAACAGGAGTTCTTAACTATGGCTACACCTTC. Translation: CASSLPTGVLNYGYTF.

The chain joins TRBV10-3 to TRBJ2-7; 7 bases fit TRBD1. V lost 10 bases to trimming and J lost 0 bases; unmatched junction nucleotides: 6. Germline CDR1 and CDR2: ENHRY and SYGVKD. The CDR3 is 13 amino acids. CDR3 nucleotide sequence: TGTGCCACAGGACAGGCTAACTCCTACGAGCAGTACTTC. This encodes CATGQANSYEQYF.

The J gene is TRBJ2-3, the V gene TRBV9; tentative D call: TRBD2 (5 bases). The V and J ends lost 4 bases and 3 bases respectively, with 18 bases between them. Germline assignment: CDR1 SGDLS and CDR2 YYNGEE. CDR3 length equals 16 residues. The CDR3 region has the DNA TGTGCCAGCAGCCCCCGAGGATGGGGAGCAACAGATACGCAGTATTTT. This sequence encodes CASSPRGWGATDTQYF.

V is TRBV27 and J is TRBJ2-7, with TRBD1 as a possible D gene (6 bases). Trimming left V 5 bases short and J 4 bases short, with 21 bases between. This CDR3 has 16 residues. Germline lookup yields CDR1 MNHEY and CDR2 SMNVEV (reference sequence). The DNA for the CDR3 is TGTGCCAGCAGTCCGCCAAGGACAGCGCGAGGGTACGAGCAGTACTTC. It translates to CASSPPRTARGYEQYF.

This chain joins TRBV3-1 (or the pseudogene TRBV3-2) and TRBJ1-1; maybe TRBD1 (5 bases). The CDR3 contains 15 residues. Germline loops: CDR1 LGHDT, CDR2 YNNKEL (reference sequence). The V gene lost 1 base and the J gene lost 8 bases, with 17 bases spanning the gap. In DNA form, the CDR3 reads TGTGCCAGCAGCCAAGTCGACGGGGGATCCTCCGAAGCTTTCTTT. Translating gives CASSQVDGGSSEAFF.

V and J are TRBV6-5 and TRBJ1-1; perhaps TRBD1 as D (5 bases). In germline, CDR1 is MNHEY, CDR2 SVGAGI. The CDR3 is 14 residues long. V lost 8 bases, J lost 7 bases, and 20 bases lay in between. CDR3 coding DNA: TGTGCCAGCGGCCAGGCAGGGCGCGTAGGTGAAGCTTTCTTT. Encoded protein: CASGQAGRVGEAFF.

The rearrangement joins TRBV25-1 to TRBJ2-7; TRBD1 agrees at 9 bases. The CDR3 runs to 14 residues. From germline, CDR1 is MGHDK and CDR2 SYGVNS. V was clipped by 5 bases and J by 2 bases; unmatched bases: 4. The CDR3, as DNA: TGTGCCAGCAGTCCGACAGGGGGGACCTACGAGCAGTACTTC. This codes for CASSPTGGTYEQYF.

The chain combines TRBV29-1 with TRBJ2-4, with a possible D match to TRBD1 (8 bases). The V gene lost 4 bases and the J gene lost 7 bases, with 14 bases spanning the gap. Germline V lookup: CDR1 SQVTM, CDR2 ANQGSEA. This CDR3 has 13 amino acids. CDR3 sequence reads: CSVVSQGGNIQYF. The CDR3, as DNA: TGCAGCGTTGTGTCACAGGGGGGGAACATTCAGTACTTC.

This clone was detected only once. The CDR3 loop is CASSPSLGQYYNEQFF. In DNA, the CDR3 is TGTGCCAGCAGCCCGAGCCTGGGACAGTACTACAATGAGCAGTTCTTC. This chain connects TRBV5-5 to TRBJ2-1; 7 nucleotides line up with TRBD1. The CDR3 has 16 residues. V dropped 4 bases and J dropped 3; count of bases not matched to a gene: 10. The germline V gene encodes CDR1 SGHKS and CDR2 YYEKEE (reference sequence).

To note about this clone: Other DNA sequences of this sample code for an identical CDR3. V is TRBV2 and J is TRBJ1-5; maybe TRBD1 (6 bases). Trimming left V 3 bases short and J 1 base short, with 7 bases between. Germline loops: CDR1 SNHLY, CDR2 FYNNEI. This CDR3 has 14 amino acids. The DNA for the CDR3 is TGTGCCAGCAGTGACAGGGGAAGCAATCAGCCCCAGCATTTT. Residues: CASSDRGSNQPQHF. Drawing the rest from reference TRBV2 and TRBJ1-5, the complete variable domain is EPEVTQTPSHQVTQMGQEVILRCVPISNHLYFYWYRQILGQKVEFLVSFYNNEISEKSEIFDDQFSVERPDGSNFTLKIRSTKLEDSAMYFCASSDRGSNQPQHFGDGTRLSIL.

In nucleotides, the CDR3 is TGTGCCAGCAGCTCGGGACAGTCCTATGGCTACACCTTC. Encoded protein: CASSSGQSYGYTF. The chain recombines TRBV6-5 with TRBJ1-2, with TRBD1 matching 7 bases. With 6 bases clipped from V and 4 bases from J, the junction kept 5 bases outside the gene matches. This CDR3 region has 13 residues. CDR1 is MNHEY, CDR2 SVGAGI, per germline.

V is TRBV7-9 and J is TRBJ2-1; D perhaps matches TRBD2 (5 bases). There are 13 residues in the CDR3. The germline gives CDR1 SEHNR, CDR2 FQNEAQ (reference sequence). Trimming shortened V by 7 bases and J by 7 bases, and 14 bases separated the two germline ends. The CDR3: CASTSSPGNEQFF. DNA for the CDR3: TGTGCCAGCACCTCTAGTCCGGGAAATGAGCAGTTCTTC.

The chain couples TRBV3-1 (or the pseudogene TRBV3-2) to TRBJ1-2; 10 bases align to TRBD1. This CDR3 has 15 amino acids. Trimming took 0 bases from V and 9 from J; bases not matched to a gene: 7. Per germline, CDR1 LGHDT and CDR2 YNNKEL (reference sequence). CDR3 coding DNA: TGTGCCAGCAGCCAAGATAGTGGGACAGGGGCTAGCTACACCTTC. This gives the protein CASSQDSGTGASYTF.

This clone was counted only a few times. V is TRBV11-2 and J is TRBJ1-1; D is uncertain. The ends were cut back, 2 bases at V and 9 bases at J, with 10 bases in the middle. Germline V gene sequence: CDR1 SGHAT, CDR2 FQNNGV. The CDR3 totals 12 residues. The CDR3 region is CASSLIQTKAFF. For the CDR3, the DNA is TGTGCCAGCAGCTTAATCCAGACTAAAGCTTTCTTT.

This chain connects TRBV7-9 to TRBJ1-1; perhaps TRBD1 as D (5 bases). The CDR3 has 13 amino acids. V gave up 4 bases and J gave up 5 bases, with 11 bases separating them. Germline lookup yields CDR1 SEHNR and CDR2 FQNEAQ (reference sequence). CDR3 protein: CASSSQGRTEAFF. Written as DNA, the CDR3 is TGTGCCAGCAGCTCCCAGGGCAGGACTGAAGCTTTCTTT. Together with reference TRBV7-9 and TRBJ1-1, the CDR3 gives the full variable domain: DTGVSQNPRHKITKRGQNVTFRCDPISEHNRLYWYRQTLGQGPEFLTYFQNEAQLEKSRLLSDRFSAERPKGSFSTLEIQRTEQGDSAMYLCASSSQGRTEAFFGQGTRLTVV.

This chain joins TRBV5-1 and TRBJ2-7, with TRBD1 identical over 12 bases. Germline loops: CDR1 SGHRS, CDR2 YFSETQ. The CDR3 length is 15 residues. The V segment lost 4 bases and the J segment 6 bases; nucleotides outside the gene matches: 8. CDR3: CASSPGTGGPLEQYF. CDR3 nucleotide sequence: TGCGCCAGCAGCCCGGGGACAGGGGGCCCCCTCGAGCAGTACTTC.

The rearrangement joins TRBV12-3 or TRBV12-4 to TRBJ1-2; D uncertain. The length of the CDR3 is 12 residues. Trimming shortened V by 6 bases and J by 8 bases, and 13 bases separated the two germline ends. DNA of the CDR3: TGTGCCAGCAGCTGGGAGGGTCGCGGCTACACCTTC. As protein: CASSWEGRGYTF.

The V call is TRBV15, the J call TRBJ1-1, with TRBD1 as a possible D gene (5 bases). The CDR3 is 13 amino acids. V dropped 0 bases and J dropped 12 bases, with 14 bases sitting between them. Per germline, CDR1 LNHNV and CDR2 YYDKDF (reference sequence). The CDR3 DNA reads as TGTGCCACCAGCAGAGATACGGGGGGAGGGTCTTTCTTT. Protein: CATSRDTGGGSFF.

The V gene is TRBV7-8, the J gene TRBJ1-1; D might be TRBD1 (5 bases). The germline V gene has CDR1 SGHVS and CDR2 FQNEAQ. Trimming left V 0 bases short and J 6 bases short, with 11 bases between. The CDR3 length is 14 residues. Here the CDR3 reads CASSLAAGSPEAFF. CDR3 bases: TGTGCCAGCAGCTTAGCGGCAGGGTCCCCTGAAGCTTTCTTT.